This TCR beta chain was recorded in a study of graft-versus-host responses after intestinal transplantation. Study-wide results and caveats: Some GvH clones appeared in ileal mucosa or blood before recipient bone marrow.

Notes on this clone: Its cognate antigen is unknown.

The protocol was immunoSEQ multiplex PCR, while the TCRdb copy is restricted to in-frame clones and leaves out a portion. The sample carries some 130,000 clones, around 94% recorded once. The sequenced sample was unstimulated CD4+ T cells sorted from spleen or lymph node cells, obtained before intestinal transplant. The receptor's source is a human donor who received an intestinal transplant.

The CDR3 region is CASNPDRANSPLHF. The CDR3, as DNA: TGTGCCAGCAACCCAGACAGGGCCAATTCACCCCTCCACTTT. The V and J genes are TRBV5-4 and TRBJ1-6; 7 bases agree with TRBD1. Germline V lookup: CDR1 SGHNT, CDR2 YYREEE (reference sequence). The CDR3 length is 14 residues. Germline trimming cut 6 bases from V and 7 bases from J; bases unmatched to any gene: 7.